This entry lists 30 T cell receptor gamma chains sequenced from one sample in a study of γδ T cells in repeated Plasmodium falciparum infection. Bulk repertoires came from Vgamma9/Vdelta2+ or Vdelta2-negative gammadelta T cells flow-sorted from PBMC. TCRdb re-called the multiplex PCR reads using CATT. This table has about 15,000 gamma-chain clones, roughly 1.5% appearing once. Sequencing was carried out using gamma-delta T cells from blood. The receptors were sampled from a pool of human donors (malaria-infected and uninfected, not separated).

This clone has only a few counts. A far larger clone is just one base off, so this is likely a read error. This CDR3 is also generated by other DNA sequences in the sample. The rearrangement links TRGV9 to TRGJP. TCRdb leaves out the J gene; it was filled in here by matching the DNA to germline. The V gene end was trimmed by 0 bases and the J gene end by 4 bases; junction bases not matched to a gene: 6. The germline gives CDR1 GITISATS, CDR2 ISYDGTV (reference sequence). This CDR3 comprises 18 residues. In nucleotides, the CDR3 is TGTGCCTTGTGGGAGGTGTCCCCACAAGAGTTGGGCAAAAAAATCAAGGTATTT. Protein product: CALWEVSPQELGKKIKVF.

Of note for this clone: The mismatch at residue 5 between this DNA's translation and the TCRdb protein of a much larger clone likely reflects a read error; the protein shown is translated from the DNA. The chain uses TRGV4 and TRGJ1 or TRGJ2. V trimming: 6 bases; J trimming: 4 bases; junction bases outside the gene matches: 6. The CDR3 loop spans 12 amino acids. Germline V lookup: CDR1 EGSTGY, CDR2 YDSYTSSV. The CDR3 region has the DNA TGTGCCACCTGGAGGACCTATTATAAGAAACTCTTT. Encoded protein: CATWRTYYKKLF.

This clone has a handful of counts. The protein held in TCRdb is that of a much larger clone and does not match this DNA's translation at residue 5, likely because of a read error; the protein shown is translated from the DNA. The V gene is TRGV3, the J gene TRGJ1 or TRGJ2. As TCRdb names no J gene, one was assigned here on the basis of a DNA match to germline. This CDR3 has 9 amino acids. V was pared by 9 bases and J by 9 bases, with 5 bases of the junction left unmatched. In germline, CDR1 is VTNTFY, CDR2 YDVSTARD (reference sequence). CDR3 in DNA: TGTGCCACCGGTTGTAAGAAACTCTTT. This encodes CATGCKKLF.

This clone was observed many times. The protein in TCRdb stems from a much larger clone and differs at residue 11 from this DNA's translation, likely a read error; here the protein is translated from the DNA. The chain employs TRGV9 and TRGJP. No J gene is reported in TCRdb; it was inferred here by comparing the DNA with germline. CDR1 is GITISATS, CDR2 ISYDGTV, per germline (reference sequence). The CDR3 length is 17 residues. The CDR3 loop is CALWEVGGELSKKIKVF. The CDR3 DNA sequence: TGTGCCTTGTGGGAGGTTGGTGGAGAGTTGAGCAAAAAAATCAAGGTATTT.

As to this clone: TCRdb's protein, taken from a much larger clone, differs from this DNA's translation at residue 10, likely owing to a read error; the protein displayed comes from the DNA. CDR3 nucleotides: TGTGCCACCTGGGACGGTGTTCTGAATTGTTATAAGAAACTCTTT. Its translation: CATWDGVLNCYKKLF. The V and J genes are TRGV2 and TRGJ1 or TRGJ2. TCRdb lists no J gene, so it was determined here by aligning the DNA to germline. CDR1 and CDR2 from the germline V gene are EGSNGY and YDSYNSKV. The length of the CDR3 is 15 residues.

At least ten counts were recorded for this clone. A single base is all that separates this from a far larger clone, so a read error is likely. In the same sample, other DNA sequences code for this CDR3. The chain links TRGV9 to TRGJ1 or TRGJ2. Germline assignment: CDR1 GITISATS and CDR2 ISYDGTV (reference sequence). The CDR3 covers 14 residues. The CDR3 sequence is CALWEAHPYYKKLF. DNA for the CDR3: TGCGCCTTGTGGGAGGCCCACCCTTATTATAAGAAACTCTTT.

Comments on this clone: This likely came from a read error, as a far larger clone is one base away. At the DNA level, this CDR3 is encoded by other sequences in the same sample as well. The V and J genes are TRGV9 and TRGJ1 or TRGJ2. TCRdb does not report a J gene; here it was assigned by matching the DNA to germline references. CDR3 length: 13 amino acids. The V gene's germline CDR1 is GITISATS and CDR2 ISYDGTV (reference sequence). The CDR3 nucleotides read TGTGCTTTGTGGGAGGTGCCTATAAGGAAGAAACTCTTT. It codes for CALWEVPIRKKLF.

This clone was seen repeatedly, ten times or more. TCRdb has a much larger clone's protein, which differs at residue 20 from the translation of this DNA, likely because of a read error; what is shown is the protein translated from the DNA. The CDR3 sequence is CALWEVQKVGLAVEQHWLSRVSIGRIQHF. CDR3 in DNA: TGTGCCTTGTGGGAGGTGCAGAAGGTGGGATTGGCAGTGGAACAACACTGGTTGTCACGGGTAAGTATCGGAAGAATACAACATTTC. No J gene was called, and the V gene is TRGV9. The CDR3 loop spans 29 amino acids. Looked up from germline, CDR1 is GITISATS and CDR2 is ISYDGTV (reference sequence).

This clone was counted at least ten times. A far larger clone is off by one base, so a read error is likely. Other DNA sequences in this specimen translate into the identical CDR3. No J gene call was made, and the V gene is TRGV9. This CDR3 region has 11 residues. Germline CDR1 reads GITISATS; CDR2 reads ISYDGTV (reference sequence). DNA for the CDR3: TGTGCCTTGTGGGAGGTGAGGATGAAGCTCTTT. Protein product: CALWEVRMKLF.

This clone was found a few times. The protein held in TCRdb is that of a much larger clone and does not match this DNA's translation at residue 2, likely because of a read error; the protein shown is translated from the DNA. The chain recombines TRGV9 with TRGJP. Germline loops: CDR1 GITISATS, CDR2 ISYDGTV (reference sequence). This CDR3 region has 17 residues. The CDR3: CTLWEVQVGLGKKIKVF. The CDR3 region has the DNA TGTACCTTGTGGGAGGTGCAAGTTGGGTTGGGCAAAAAAATCAAGGTATTT.

As to this clone: The TCRdb protein, from a much larger clone, departs from this DNA's translation at residue 9, likely by read error; the protein shown derives from the DNA. The genes are TRGV9 and TRGJ1 or TRGJ2. TCRdb is silent on the J gene; assignment here came from matching the DNA to germline. Looked up from germline, CDR1 is GITISATS and CDR2 is ISYDGTV (reference sequence). CDR3 length: 15 amino acids. V trimming: 3 bases; J trimming: 2 bases; junction bases outside the gene matches: 10. CDR3 loop: CALWEPALDYYKKLF. As DNA, the CDR3 is TGTGCCTTGTGGGAGCCCGCCTTGGATTATTATAAGAAACTCTTT.

This clone was picked up a small number of times. This is likely an artifact of a read error, given a far larger clone one base away. Other nucleotide sequences from this sample produce the same CDR3. V gene assignment gives TRGV9, but the J gene was left uncalled. This CDR3 is 13 amino acids long. CDR1 and CDR2 (germline): GITISATS, ISYDGTV (reference sequence). This CDR3 is CALWEVQRSKKLF. In DNA form, the CDR3 reads TGTGCCTTGTGGGAGGTGCAAAGAAGTAAGAAGCTCTTT.

In this sample, this clone turned up many times. A read error likely explains why the TCRdb protein, taken from a much larger clone, differs from this DNA's translation at residue 9; the protein shown is translated from the DNA. The chain has TRGV3 and TRGJ1 or TRGJ2. J gave up 3 bases and V 0 bases, and 8 bases lay outside the gene matches. Per germline, CDR1 VTNTFY and CDR2 YDVSTARD (reference sequence). The length of the CDR3 is 15 residues. Written as DNA, the CDR3 is TGTGCCACCTGGGACAGGCAGGGGAGTTATTATAAGAAACTCTTT. Residues: CATWDRQGSYYKKLF.

By share, this clone counts as medium-sized. This sample also contains other DNA sequences that code for the same CDR3. The chain carries TRGV9 and TRGJ1 or TRGJ2. CDR3 length equals 11 residues. V gave up 4 bases and J gave up 7 bases; unmatched junction bases: 4. The germline V gene has CDR1 GITISATS and CDR2 ISYDGTV (reference sequence). The CDR3 DNA follows: TGTGCCTTGTGGGACGCGTATAAGAAACTCTTT. Its protein is CALWDAYKKLF.

Many counts were recorded for this clone. A far larger clone is off by one base, so a read error is likely. The same CDR3 arises from other DNA sequences in this sample as well. The chain combines TRGV9 with TRGJ1 or TRGJ2. Germline matching of the DNA provided the J gene here, since TCRdb leaves it blank. The CDR3 spans 17 residues. Germline V CDR1 and CDR2: GITISATS, ISYDGTV (reference sequence). The CDR3 is CALWEVLGIGNYYKKLF. In DNA form, the CDR3 reads TGTGCCTTATGGGAGGTGCTTGGGATAGGAAATTATTATAAGAAACTCTTT.

A remark on this clone: The TCRdb protein comes from a much larger clone and disagrees with this DNA's translation at residue 4, likely due to a read error; the protein given here is derived from the DNA. The chain joins TRGV9 to TRGJ1 or TRGJ2. V gave up 9 bases and J gave up 5 bases; unmatched junction bases: 13. This CDR3 region has 13 residues. CDR1 and CDR2 (germline): GITISATS, ISYDGTV (reference sequence). The CDR3 is CALRHHWDYKKLF. The DNA of the CDR3 is TGTGCCTTGCGGCACCACTGGGATTATAAGAAACTCTTT.

This clone came up many times. The TCRdb protein, from a much larger clone, departs from this DNA's translation at residue 5, likely by read error; the protein shown derives from the DNA. The chain combines TRGV9 with TRGJ1 or TRGJ2. Trimming removed 5 bases from V and 7 bases from J; junction bases left unmatched: 5. Per germline, CDR1 GITISATS and CDR2 ISYDGTV (reference sequence). CDR3 length: 11 residues. CDR3 nucleotides: TGTGCCTTGTGGGGGCAATATAAGAAACTCTTT. Amino acid sequence: CALWGQYKKLF.

In its sample, this clone was seen many times. It differs at one base from a far larger clone, so likely a read error. The sample holds other DNA sequences that translate to the same CDR3. The chain is built from TRGV9 and TRGJP. Germline assignment: CDR1 GITISATS and CDR2 ISYDGTV (reference sequence). This CDR3 is 17 amino acids long. CDR3 sequence reads: CALWEVPQELGKKIKVF. CDR3 bases: TGTGCCCTGTGGGAGGTCCCGCAAGAGTTGGGCAAAAAAATCAAGGTATTT.

This clone was observed at least ten times. A read error likely explains why the TCRdb protein, taken from a much larger clone, differs from this DNA's translation at residue 10; the protein shown is translated from the DNA. The V gene reported is TRGV9; the J gene is uncalled. The CDR3 length is 12 residues. Per germline, CDR1 GITISATS and CDR2 ISYDGTV (reference sequence). This CDR3 reads CALWEVEDKRLF. The CDR3 coding sequence is TGTGCCTTGTGGGAGGTGGAGGATAAGAGACTCTTT.

This clone qualifies as medium-sized. A read error is likely here: a far larger clone is one base away. This sequence joins TRGV9 and TRGJ1 or TRGJ2. The CDR3 has 14 amino acids. The V and J ends lost 5 bases and 0 bases, in that order; junction bases with no gene match: 7. Per germline, CDR1 GITISATS and CDR2 ISYDGTV (reference sequence). The CDR3 bases are TGTGCCTTGTGGGGGGCTACGAATTATTATAAGAAACTCTTT. Its translation is CALWGATNYYKKLF.

At least ten counts were recorded for this clone. A far larger clone differs by one base, so this is likely a read error. The sample contains more than one DNA sequence encoding this CDR3. The rearrangement joins TRGV9 to TRGJP. Germline V gene sequence: CDR1 GITISATS, CDR2 ISYDGTV (reference sequence). The CDR3 runs 17 residues. The CDR3 region is CALWEVKAKLGKKIKVF. The CDR3 nucleotides read TGTGCCTTGTGGGAGGTGAAGGCCAAGTTGGGCAAAAAAATCAAGGTGTTT.

With regard to this clone: A read error likely explains why the TCRdb protein, taken from a much larger clone, differs from this DNA's translation at residue 7; the protein shown is translated from the DNA. This chain connects TRGV5 to TRGJ1 or TRGJ2. The J gene, missing from TCRdb, was assigned here through DNA to germline matching. Germline V gene lookup returns CDR1 VINAFY and CDR2 YDVSNSKD. This CDR3 contains 12 residues. J was trimmed by 5 bases and V by 3 bases; bases with no gene match: 4. CDR3 bases: TGTGCCACCTGGGACCTCCATTATAAGAAACTCTTT. Translating gives CATWDLHYKKLF.

There are many counts of this clone. TCRdb lists the protein of a much larger clone for this DNA, which differs at residue 3, so this is likely a read error; the protein given here is translated from the DNA itself. V gene TRGV9 combines with J gene TRGJ1 or TRGJ2. Since TCRdb gives no J gene, matching the DNA to germline was used here to assign it. The junction had 16 bases not matched to a gene; V was cut back by 11 bases and J by 0 bases. Germline lookup yields CDR1 GITISATS and CDR2 ISYDGTV (reference sequence). CDR3 size: 15 residues. CDR3 protein: CASYLYSSNYYKKLF. Here the CDR3 DNA reads TGTGCCTCGTACCTTTATTCTTCGAATTATTATAAGAAACTCTTT.

Comments on this clone: A read error is likely here: a far larger clone is one base away. The identical CDR3 is also encoded by other nucleotide sequences in the sample. The genes are TRGV4 and TRGJ1 or TRGJ2. In the absence of a J gene in TCRdb, the DNA was matched to germline to assign it here. Unmatched junction bases numbered 9, after V lost 3 bases and J lost 7 bases. The CDR3 totals 13 residues. Germline CDR1 reads EGSTGY; CDR2 reads YDSYTSSV. CDR3: CATWDNTYYKKLF. The CDR3 bases are TGTGCCACCTGGGATAATACGTACTATAAGAAACTCTTT.

This clone showed up many times. TCRdb's protein, taken from a much larger clone, differs from this DNA's translation at residue 11, likely owing to a read error; the protein displayed comes from the DNA. V usage is TRGV9 and J usage is TRGJ1 or TRGJ2. The CDR3 totals 14 residues. The V gene's germline CDR1 is GITISATS and CDR2 ISYDGTV (reference sequence). The CDR3 DNA sequence: TGTGCCTTGTGGGACCCAATTTTCTATTATAGGAAACTCTTT. Its protein product is CALWDPIFYYRKLF.

This clone has a count of ten or more. The protein in TCRdb stems from a much larger clone and differs at residue 5 from this DNA's translation, likely a read error; here the protein is translated from the DNA. The genes are TRGV9 and TRGJ1 or TRGJ2. This CDR3 has 13 residues. Germline CDR1 reads GITISATS; CDR2 reads ISYDGTV (reference sequence). The DNA of the CDR3 is TGTGCCTTGTGGGGGGTGCCTATAAGGAAGAAACTCTTT. This codes for CALWGVPIRKKLF.

This clone was counted ten times or more. A much larger clonotype is one base distant, so this may be a read error. This chain links TRGV3 with TRGJ1 or TRGJ2. The CDR3 length is 13 residues. CDR1 is VTNTFY and CDR2 is YDVSTARD in the germline V gene (reference sequence). The CDR3 DNA follows: TGCGCCACCTGGGACAGGCTCAACTATAAGAAACTCTTT. Its translation is CATWDRLNYKKLF.

Only a few counts were recorded for this clone. TCRdb attributes to this sequence the protein of a much larger clone, which differs from the DNA translation at residue 5; a read error is likely, and the protein displayed is translated from the DNA. The chain combines TRGV3 with TRGJ1 or TRGJ2. In the absence of a J gene in TCRdb, the DNA was matched to germline to assign it here. Looked up from germline, CDR1 is VTNTFY and CDR2 is YDVSTARD (reference sequence). The CDR3 has 17 residues. This CDR3 is CATWNRRGLLGYYKKLF. DNA for the CDR3: TGTGCCACCTGGAACAGGCGAGGGCTGTTGGGATATTATAAGAAACTCTTT.

At least ten counts were recorded for this clone. Being one base from a much bigger clone, this may be a read error. V and J are TRGV9 and TRGJ1 or TRGJ2. Trimming cost V 7 bases and J 2 bases; bases outside gene matches: 8. The CDR3 runs 13 residues. CDR1 and CDR2 (germline): GITISATS, ISYDGTV (reference sequence). CDR3 region: CALCPRHYYKKLF. CDR3 nucleotides: TGTGCCTTGTGCCCTAGACATTATTATAAGAAACTCTTT.

This clone appeared many times. The protein that TCRdb holds for this DNA derives from a much larger clone and differs from the translated DNA at residue 4, which likely indicates a read error; the protein shown here is translated from the DNA. This sequence joins TRGV9 and TRGJ1 or TRGJ2. TCRdb does not report a J gene; here it was assigned by matching the DNA to germline references. The CDR3 length is 13 residues. Per germline, CDR1 GITISATS and CDR2 ISYDGTV (reference sequence). CDR3 sequence: CALGDPLSSKKLF. CDR3 in DNA: TGTGCCTTGGGGGACCCCCTATCTTCAAAGAAACTCTTT.